This record covers a single TCR beta chain. The CDR3 has 16 amino acids. Germline lookup yields CDR1 MDHEN and CDR2 SYDVKM. UMI-labeled 5' RACE yielded the TRB cDNA libraries. TCRdb reanalyzed the 5' RACE reads and collapses them to one entry per CDR3 protein, without DNA. This sample lists 130,000 or so distinct CDR3 sequences; its ten largest clones have 0.25% to 0.35%. This record belongs to a study of CXCR3-negative and CXCR3-positive naive CD8 T cells. The study sorted every CD8+ T cell subset in triplicate at 250,000 to 300,000 cells each. Sequencing was carried out using naive CXCR3- CD8+ T cells from blood. As for subset: CD45RO-CCR7+CD27+CD95- naive CD8+ T cells lacking CXCR3 (TNR3-). This receptor was obtained from a human donor in good health. Some clones in this sample may be carry-over from other donors' samples. The V call is TRBV28, the J call TRBJ2-3; the TCRdb call, TRBD2, lacks DNA for checking. The CDR3 here is CAGSLGLAGLTDTQYF.